A single sample is the source of the 13 T cell receptor beta chains below, sequenced in a study of shared clonotypes between healthy human individuals. Some clones are missing from TCRdb's copy, which holds only in-frame ones; the method was immunoSEQ multiplex PCR. The sample shows roughly 680,000 clones, roughly 72% of them seen only once. The sequencing sample was made of memory CD4+ T cells sorted from blood. Indicated subset: CD45RA-negative fraction. These receptors all come from a woman in her thirties in good health.

This clone was counted many times. The rearrangement links TRBV13 to TRBJ1-2; TRBD1 matches 9 bases. Germline values: CDR1 PRHDT, CDR2 FYEKMQ (reference sequence). The CDR3 is 14 residues long. V lost 5 bases, J lost 6 bases, and 7 bases stayed unmatched. CDR3 residues: CASSRDRGLHGYTF. The CDR3 DNA reads TGTGCCAGCAGCCGCGACAGGGGGTTGCATGGCTACACCTTC.

Concerning this clone itself: A clone one base away is much larger, so this may be a read error. This chain joins TRBV28 and TRBJ1-1, with TRBD1 matching over 9 bases. Germline V gene data show CDR1 as MDHEN and CDR2 as SYDVKM. The J segment lost 2 bases and the V segment lost 6 bases, leaving 7 bases of the junction unmatched. The CDR3 runs 15 residues. CDR3 bases: TGTGCCAGCAGCTTAGCGGGACAGGGAAACACTGAAGCTTTCTTT. Translating it yields CASSLAGQGNTEAFF.

CDR3 residues: CASRRTGGISSYEQYF. CDR3 nucleotide sequence: TGTGCCAGCCGACGGACAGGGGGTATAAGTTCCTACGAGCAGTACTTC. The chain links TRBV27 to TRBJ2-7; 10 positions match TRBD1. V lost 8 bases, J lost 1 base, and 11 bases stayed unmatched. The germline V gene encodes CDR1 MNHEY and CDR2 SMNVEV (reference sequence). The CDR3 extends over 16 amino acids.

CDR3: CASRTSGSVKLFF. The DNA of the CDR3 is TGTGCCAGCAGGACCTCGGGATCGGTAAAACTGTTTTTT. The V and J genes are TRBV28 and TRBJ1-4; D not resolved. Trimming took 6 bases from V and 10 from J, leaving 15 bases between them. The CDR3 runs to 13 residues. Germline lookup yields CDR1 MDHEN and CDR2 SYDVKM. Together with reference TRBV28 and TRBJ1-4, the CDR3 gives the full variable domain: DVKVTQSSRYLVKRTGEKVFLECVQDMDHENMFWYRQDPGLGLRLIYFSYDVKMKEKGDIPEGYSVSREKKERFSLILESASTNQTSMYLCASRTSGSVKLFFGSGTQLSVL.

The rearrangement uses TRBV2 and TRBJ1-1; D ambiguous. Germline V gene sequence: CDR1 SNHLY, CDR2 FYNNEI. V lost 1 base, J lost 0 bases, and 9 bases lay in between. This CDR3 region has 15 residues. Here the CDR3 DNA reads TGTGCCAGCAGTGAAGTAGGCCCCATGAACACTGAAGCTTTCTTT. This encodes CASSEVGPMNTEAFF.

V and J are TRBV27 and TRBJ1-1; TRBD1 is a possible D gene (6 bases). V gave up 0 bases and J gave up 5 bases, with 10 bases separating them. The CDR3 runs to 14 residues. Looked up from germline, CDR1 is MNHEY and CDR2 is SMNVEV (reference sequence). Here the CDR3 reads CASSLSGQGTEAFF. The CDR3 nucleotides are TGTGCCAGCAGTTTATCGGGGCAGGGGACTGAAGCTTTCTTT.

The J gene is TRBJ2-7, the V gene TRBV27, with 7 bases lining up with TRBD1. Germline V gives CDR1 MNHEY, CDR2 SMNVEV (reference sequence). The CDR3 is made up of 16 amino acids. The ends lost 0 bases at V and 2 bases at J; junction bases unmatched: 7. The DNA of the CDR3 is TGTGCCAGCAGTTTATCGTCGAGGGGGACAGCCTACGAGCAGTACTTC. Its translation is CASSLSSRGTAYEQYF.

This clone was seen a few times. The chain recombines TRBV25-1 with TRBJ2-1; perhaps D is TRBD1 or TRBD2 (6 bases each). V gave up 7 bases and J gave up 2 bases, with 24 bases separating them. The V gene's germline CDR1 is MGHDK and CDR2 SYGVNS. The CDR3 covers 18 residues. The DNA for the CDR3 is TGTGCCAGCACTCCTAATAGGTGGGGGGCGGAGCCCTACAATGAGCAGTTCTTC. It encodes CASTPNRWGAEPYNEQFF.

The gene calls are TRBV6-6 and TRBJ1-1, with no clear D. This CDR3 comprises 14 residues. CDR1 is MNHNY and CDR2 is SVGAGI in the germline V gene (reference sequence). Trimming cost V 0 bases and J 6 bases, with 11 bases left between them. The CDR3 reads CASSYSNLAPEAFF. The CDR3 DNA reads TGTGCCAGCAGTTACTCGAATTTGGCTCCTGAAGCTTTCTTT.

The V and J genes are TRBV7-3 and TRBJ1-1, with D possibly being TRBD1 (5 bases). Germline CDR1 and CDR2: SGHTA and FQGTGA. CDR3 length: 14 amino acids. The V end was cut by 8 bases, the J end by 4 bases, with 17 bases between. The CDR3 DNA follows: TGTGCCAGCGCCAGAGAGGGGAGGAGCACTGAAGCTTTCTTT. Translating gives CASAREGRSTEAFF.

The V gene is TRBV27, the J gene TRBJ2-1; D may be TRBD2 (6 bases). The CDR3 length is 14 residues. With 5 bases removed from V and 10 bases from J, the gap between germline ends came to 18 bases. From germline, CDR1 is MNHEY and CDR2 SMNVEV (reference sequence). The DNA of the CDR3 is TGTGCCAGCAGTCCTTGGGACGGGAGAACGGAGCAGTTCTTC. Its protein product is CASSPWDGRTEQFF.

The V and J genes are TRBV11-3 and TRBJ2-1, with 7 nucleotides matching TRBD1. The germline gives CDR1 SGHNT, CDR2 YENEEA. V lost 6 bases, J lost 5 bases, and 13 bases stayed unmatched. The CDR3 totals 16 residues. The CDR3 DNA is TGTGCCAGCAGTCCCGGGACAGCCACGGTCCACAATGAGCAGTTCTTC. Residues: CASSPGTATVHNEQFF. Complete variable domain (other parts from reference TRBV11-3 and TRBJ2-1): EAGVVQSPRYKIIEKKQPVAFWCNPISGHNTLYWYLQNLGQGPELLIRYENEEAVDDSQLPKDRFSAERLKGVDSTLKIQPAELGDSAVYLCASSPGTATVHNEQFFGPGTRLTVL.

The chain employs TRBV28 and TRBJ2-7, with 12 bases fitting TRBD2. The CDR3 is made up of 18 amino acids. Germline CDR1 is MDHEN and CDR2 is SYDVKM. V trimming: 1 base; J trimming: 6 bases; junction bases outside the gene matches: 13. The CDR3 nucleotides read TGTGCCAGCAGTTTATCGGCTAGCGGGAGGGCCGCAAGGGGCGAGCAGTACTTC. Its translation is CASSLSASGRAARGEQYF.